This T cell receptor (beta chain) was recovered during a study of T cell responses to AZD1222 COVID-19 vaccine. Trimming pared 7 bases from V and 3 bases from J, leaving 7 bases between. Looked up from germline, CDR1 is SNHLY and CDR2 is FYNNEI. CDR3 length: 12 amino acids. Investigators merged groups given second doses at roughly 4 or roughly 12 weeks. Only in-frame clones appear in the TCRdb table, and some are missing; sequencing was by immunoSEQ multiplex PCR. This sample has about 110,000 clones, with roughly 93% found just once. For this clone: Its specificity is not known.

Overall study findings and caveats: A rise in Spike-specific TCR breadth and depth followed two AZD1222 doses. Seropositive AZD1222 recipients at baseline numbered only six or seven.

The TCR sequence derives from an adult who received the AZD1222 COVID-19 vaccine. The gene calls are TRBV2 and TRBJ1-3; D not resolved. Sequenced here: peripheral blood, sampled 28 days after the second AZD1222 dose. The CDR3 sequence is CASKRLGNTIYF. CDR3 DNA sequence: TGTGCCAGCAAACGACTTGGAAACACCATATATTTT.